The TCR beta chain under discussion was sequenced for a study of T cell responses to AZD1222 COVID-19 vaccine. TCRdb's copy holds only in-frame clones and misses some; the assay was immunoSEQ multiplex PCR. Of approximately 70,000 clones in the sample, approximately 90% were seen once. The CDR3 length is 14 residues. Trimming took off 0 bases at V and 4 bases at J, with 10 bases between the two ends. Germline V gene sequence: CDR1 SGHNT, CDR2 YYREEE (reference sequence). Here the sequenced sample was peripheral blood, taken 28 days after the second dose of the MenACWY control vaccine. The receptor was isolated from an adult who received the MenACWY meningococcal vaccine as a control. The J gene is TRBJ1-2, the V gene TRBV5-4; maybe TRBD1 (6 bases). Written as DNA, the CDR3 is TGTGCCAGCAGCTTGGTCGGGACACCCTATGGCTACACCTTC. It is translated as CASSLVGTPYGYTF.